The sequence of this TCR beta chain was determined in a study of technical replicates of blood from several donors. CDR1 and CDR2 (germline): SNHLY, FYNNEI. This CDR3 spans 16 amino acids. V trimming: 6 bases; J trimming: 2 bases; junction bases outside the gene matches: 7. Sequencing was performed with immunoSEQ multiplex PCR; in TCRdb, only in-frame clones are kept and a portion is missing. The sample lists around 60,000 clones, about 91% seen once, with 4.3% in the top ten. Specimen: PBMCs. This TCR came from a human donor in good health. Some clones in this sample may be carry-over from other donors' samples. The J gene is TRBJ1-6, the V gene TRBV2, with 7 bases that match TRBD1. CDR3: CASSGPGGTYNSPLHF. As DNA, the CDR3 is TGTGCCAGCAGCGGGCCAGGGGGGACCTATAATTCACCCCTCCACTTT.